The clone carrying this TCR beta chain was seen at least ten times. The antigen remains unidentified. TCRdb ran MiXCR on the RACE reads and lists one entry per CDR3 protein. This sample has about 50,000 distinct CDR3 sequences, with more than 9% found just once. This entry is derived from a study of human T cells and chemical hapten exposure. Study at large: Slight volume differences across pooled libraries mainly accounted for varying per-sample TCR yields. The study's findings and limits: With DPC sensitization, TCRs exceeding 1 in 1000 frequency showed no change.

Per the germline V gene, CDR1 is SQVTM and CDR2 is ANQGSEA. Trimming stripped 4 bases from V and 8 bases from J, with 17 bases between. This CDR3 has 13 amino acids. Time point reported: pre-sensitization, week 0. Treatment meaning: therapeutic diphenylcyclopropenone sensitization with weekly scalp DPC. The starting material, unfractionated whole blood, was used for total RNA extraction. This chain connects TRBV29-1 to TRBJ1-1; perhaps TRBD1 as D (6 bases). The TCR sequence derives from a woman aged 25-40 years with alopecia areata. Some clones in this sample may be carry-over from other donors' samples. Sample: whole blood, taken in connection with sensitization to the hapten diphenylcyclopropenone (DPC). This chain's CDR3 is CSVGAAGDREAFF. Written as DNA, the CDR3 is TGCAGCGTTGGGGCGGCAGGGGACCGAGAAGCTTTCTTT. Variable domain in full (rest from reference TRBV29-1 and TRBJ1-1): SAVISQKPSRDICQRGTSLTIQCQVDSQVTMMFWYRQQPGQSLTLIATANQGSEATYESGFVIDKFPISRPNLTFSTLTVSNMSPEDSSIYLCSVGAAGDREAFFGQGTRLTVV.